Below are 5 T cell receptor beta chains sequenced from a single sample in a study of cytotoxic CD8 clonotypes in ibrutinib-treated CLL. Assay used: immunoSEQ multiplex PCR; TCRdb lists only in-frame clones, some missing. The table lists 52,000 or so clones, around four fifths of them singletons. Source: PBMCs, taken after 24 months of ibrutinib treatment. The receptors shown here come from a human donor with chronic lymphocytic leukemia.

The V and J genes are TRBV4-3 and TRBJ1-1; D might be TRBD1 (5 bases). Trimming removed 0 bases from V and 5 bases from J, with 13 bases in between. The V gene's germline CDR1 is LGHNA and CDR2 YSLEER. The CDR3 consists of 15 residues. The CDR3 loop is CASSQDWGGSTEAFF. The CDR3 bases are TGCGCCAGCAGCCAAGATTGGGGGGGATCGACTGAAGCTTTCTTT.

With respect to this clone: One junction end disagrees with the germline gene, perhaps due to a read error. The sample contains more than one DNA sequence encoding this CDR3. The chain combines TRBV5-1 with TRBJ2-5; 7 positions match TRBD1. Looked up from germline, CDR1 is SGHRS and CDR2 is YFSETQ. This CDR3 has 14 residues. The CDR3: CASSLQGSGETQYF. CDR3 in DNA: TGTGCCAGCAGCCTACAGGGGAGTGGGGAGACCCAGTACTTC.

This chain uses TRBV5-5 with TRBJ2-1; no firm D call. The V and J ends lost 1 base and 1 base respectively, with 9 bases between them. The germline CDR1 and CDR2 sequences are SGHKS and YYEKEE (reference sequence). The CDR3 consists of 15 residues. DNA of the CDR3: TGTGCCAGCAGCTTGTTGGATCAGTCCTACAATGAGCAGTTCTTC. It translates to CASSLLDQSYNEQFF.

The chain joins TRBV9 to TRBJ1-1; D possibly corresponds to TRBD1 (5 bases). CDR3 length equals 14 residues. Trimming left V 0 bases short and J 4 bases short, with 10 bases between. CDR1 is SGDLS and CDR2 is YYNGEE in the germline V gene. CDR3 region: CASSVVSGGTEAFF. The CDR3 DNA reads as TGTGCCAGCAGCGTAGTATCTGGGGGCACTGAAGCTTTCTTT.

The chain is built from TRBV6-4 and TRBJ2-1; TRBD2 agrees at 12 bases. CDR1 and CDR2 from the germline V gene are MRHNA and SNTAGT. The V segment lost 3 bases and the J segment 8 bases; nucleotides outside the gene matches: 5. The CDR3 totals 15 residues. CDR3 loop: CASSEVLAGGDEQFF. CDR3 DNA: TGTGCCAGCAGTGAAGTGCTAGCGGGAGGGGATGAGCAGTTCTTC.